The 25 T cell receptor beta chains given below trace back to one sample, sequenced in a study of response to subunit inactivated influenza vaccine. TCRdb re-analysed the RT-PCR reads in MiXCR, keeping a single row per CDR3 protein. The data show approximately 530,000 distinct CDR3 sequences, with 13% seen just once and 13% held by the top ten. The specimen was PBMCs from blood, collected about 6 weeks after vaccination. The receptors here all came from a man aged 45-65 years who received an inactivated influenza vaccine.

The rearrangement links TRBV5-6 to TRBJ1-1; 7 positions match TRBD1. From germline, CDR1 is SGHDT and CDR2 YYEEEE. The CDR3 extends over 14 amino acids. After removal of 2 bases from V and 2 bases from J, the junction contained 3 bases not matched to a gene. CDR3 in DNA: TGTGCCAGCAGCTTACAGGGGATAAACACTGAAGCTTTCTTT. Encoded protein: CASSLQGINTEAFF. Complete variable domain (other parts from reference TRBV5-6 and TRBJ1-1): DAGVTQSPTHLIKTRGQQVTLRCSPKSGHDTVSWYQQALGQGPQFIFQYYEEEERQRGNFPDRFSGHQFPNYSSELNVNALLLGDSALYLCASSLQGINTEAFFGQGTRLTVV.

CDR3 nucleotides: TGTGCCAGCAGTTCGACGGTCCCAGGGGGGGAGCTGTTTTTT. Its translation: CASSSTVPGGELFF. The rearrangement uses TRBV27 and TRBJ2-2; TRBD1 might be the D (5 bases). Trimming took off 4 bases at V and 8 bases at J, with 14 bases between the two ends. Germline lookup yields CDR1 MNHEY and CDR2 SMNVEV (reference sequence). The CDR3 extends over 14 amino acids.

The rearrangement joins TRBV5-1 to TRBJ1-2; D remains ambiguous. The CDR3 length is 14 residues. Per germline, CDR1 SGHRS and CDR2 YFSETQ. The V end was cut by 3 bases, the J end by 0 bases, with 9 bases between. CDR3: CASSSQTPNYGYTF. In nucleotides, the CDR3 is TGCGCCAGCAGCTCTCAGACACCTAACTATGGCTACACCTTC.

This clonotype was recorded once. The conserved closing phenylalanine or tryptophan is absent in this CDR3, likely reflecting a read error. The chain carries TRBV5-6 and TRBJ1-2; D is perhaps TRBD1 (6 bases). CDR3 length equals 15 residues. Between the trimmed V and J ends, which lost 0 bases and 8 bases, there was a span of 17 bases. The germline V gene encodes CDR1 SGHDT and CDR2 YYEEEE. The CDR3 nucleotides are TGTGCCAGCAGCTTGGCCTCAAGGACGGGGGGCGGCTACACCCTC. Amino acids: CASSLASRTGGGYTL.

This clonotype has ten or more counts. The chain joins TRBV10-3 to TRBJ2-3; the match to TRBD2 covers 11 bases. The V gene's germline CDR1 is ENHRY and CDR2 SYGVKD. The CDR3 is 16 residues long. J lost 2 bases, V lost 4 bases, and 5 bases had no gene match. DNA for the CDR3: TGTGCCATCAGTGGGGAGACTAGCGGGAACACAGATACGCAGTATTTT. Its translation is CAISGETSGNTDTQYF.

V gene TRBV28 combines with J gene TRBJ1-5; D gene unclear. Germline V lookup: CDR1 MDHEN, CDR2 SYDVKM. The CDR3 is made up of 16 amino acids. V lost 5 bases to trimming and J lost 0 bases, with 14 bases between them. The DNA for the CDR3 is TGTGCCAGCAGTCCCCTAGCCCTTTATAGCAATCAGCCCCAGCATTTT. As protein: CASSPLALYSNQPQHF.

This clonotype was detected only a few times. This chain links TRBV12-3 or TRBV12-4 with TRBJ2-1; TRBD2 agrees at 15 bases. This CDR3 is built from 15 residues. The junction had 4 bases not matched to a gene; V was cut back by 5 bases and J by 8 bases. The CDR3 sequence is CASSPGTSGRHEQFF. The CDR3 DNA sequence: TGTGCCAGCAGTCCCGGGACTAGCGGGAGGCATGAGCAGTTCTTC.

This clonotype was seen ten or more times. The chain carries TRBV5-1 and TRBJ2-7; D may be TRBD2 (6 bases). Looked up from germline, CDR1 is SGHRS and CDR2 is YFSETQ. Trimming pared 3 bases from V and 5 bases from J, leaving 12 bases between. The CDR3 has 13 amino acids. CDR3: CASSSRRGNEQYF. CDR3 DNA sequence: TGCGCCAGCAGCTCACGGCGGGGAAACGAGCAGTACTTC.

The chain employs TRBV5-1 and TRBJ2-7; 8 nucleotides align to TRBD1. The germline gives CDR1 SGHRS, CDR2 YFSETQ. Trimming at V came to 2 bases and at J to 2 bases, leaving 9 bases not matched to a gene. This CDR3 comprises 16 residues. The DNA for the CDR3 is TGCGCCAGCAGCTTCAACCCAGGACAGGGTCCCTACGAGCAGTACTTC. It translates to CASSFNPGQGPYEQYF.

In its sample, this clonotype was seen a few times. The chain is built from TRBV7-2 and TRBJ2-7; the match to TRBD1 covers 9 bases. This CDR3 region has 15 residues. With V trimmed by 4 bases and J by 3 bases, 7 bases remained unmatched. Germline V lookup: CDR1 SGHTA, CDR2 FQGNSA. CDR3 protein: CASSYGTGKFYEQYF. The CDR3 nucleotides read TGTGCCAGCAGCTATGGGACAGGGAAATTCTACGAGCAGTACTTC.

This sequence joins TRBV28 and TRBJ2-1; D gene unclear. V was shortened by 10 bases and J by 8 bases, with 15 bases between the two germline ends. The CDR3 contains 12 residues. Germline CDR1 is MDHEN and CDR2 is SYDVKM. CDR3 residues: CATRTRRYEQFF. The CDR3 DNA reads TGTGCCACTCGGACCCGAAGGTATGAGCAGTTCTTC.

The table lists this clonotype with a few counts. The CDR3 loop reads CASIPLGASSTDTQYF. For the CDR3, the DNA is TGTGCCAGCATTCCCCTGGGAGCTTCAAGCACAGATACGCAGTATTTT. The V and J genes are TRBV6-2 or TRBV6-3 and TRBJ2-3; maybe TRBD2 (5 bases). This CDR3 contains 16 residues. The V gene's germline CDR1 is MNHEY and CDR2 SVGEGT. V gave up 7 bases and J gave up 0 bases, with 17 bases separating them.

This clonotype has just a few counts. The rearrangement uses TRBV20-1 and TRBJ2-1; 10 positions match TRBD2. Germline V gene data show CDR1 as DFQATT and CDR2 as SNEGSKA (reference sequence). The ends lost 2 bases at V and 4 bases at J; junction bases unmatched: 8. The CDR3 runs to 16 residues. CDR3 residues: CSARKASGSGYNEQFF. The DNA of the CDR3 is TGCAGTGCTAGAAAGGCTAGCGGGAGTGGGTACAATGAGCAGTTCTTC.

This clonotype has a handful of counts. The gene calls are TRBV20-1 and TRBJ2-1, with 7 bases fitting TRBD2. Germline V gene sequence: CDR1 DFQATT, CDR2 SNEGSKA (reference sequence). Losses at the gene ends were 6 bases for V and 4 bases for J; bases not matched to a gene: 3. The CDR3 length is 12 residues. The CDR3 protein is CSAKRGYNEQFF. In nucleotides, the CDR3 is TGCAGTGCAAAGCGGGGATACAATGAGCAGTTCTTC.

The chain joins TRBV6-1 to TRBJ2-7; D is uncertain. Trimming took 7 bases from V and 0 from J, leaving 13 bases between them. In germline, CDR1 is MNHNS, CDR2 SASEGT. This CDR3 is built from 14 residues. The CDR3 loop is CASTYTLGSYEQYF. The DNA for the CDR3 is TGTGCCAGCACCTATACGCTGGGCTCCTACGAGCAGTACTTC.

Only a few counts were recorded for this clonotype. The DNA of the CDR3 is TGTGCCAGCAGCCAAGCTTCCAGGGGAAATGAAAAACTGTTTTTT. Protein sequence: CASSQASRGNEKLFF. The chain recombines TRBV3-1 with TRBJ1-4, with D perhaps matching TRBD1 (6 bases). Germline assignment: CDR1 LGHDT and CDR2 YNNKEL (reference sequence). V lost 1 base to trimming and J lost 5 bases, with 11 bases between them. The CDR3 sequence is 15 residues long.

This clonotype appeared many times. The rearrangement uses TRBV5-1 and TRBJ2-3; D not certain. CDR3 size: 13 residues. The germline V gene has CDR1 SGHRS and CDR2 YFSETQ. Trimming stripped 1 base from V and 7 bases from J, with 10 bases between. The CDR3 loop is CASSLNMGNTQYF. As DNA, the CDR3 is TGCGCCAGCAGCTTGAACATGGGCAATACGCAGTATTTT.

The chain links TRBV4-2 to TRBJ2-1; 8 nucleotides align to TRBD2. The CDR3 extends over 19 amino acids. Losses at the gene ends were 5 bases for V and 0 bases for J; bases not matched to a gene: 15. CDR1 and CDR2 from the germline V gene are LGHNA and YNFKEQ. In nucleotides, the CDR3 is TGTGCCAGCAGCGAAGCAATCTTACGCGGGGGGTACTCCTACAATGAGCAGTTCTTC. Its translation is CASSEAILRGGYSYNEQFF.

The V gene is TRBV9, the J gene TRBJ1-3, with D unresolved. Trimming cost V 4 bases and J 1 base, with 21 bases left between them. Germline V lookup: CDR1 SGDLS, CDR2 YYNGEE. The CDR3 sequence is 18 residues long. CDR3 in DNA: TGTGCCAGCAGCCCAAAGACCCCCTCGGTTTTATCTGGAAACACCATATATTTT. Its protein product is CASSPKTPSVLSGNTIYF.

The chain has TRBV6-1 and TRBJ2-2; 10 nucleotides match TRBD2. The CDR3 contains 16 residues. After removal of 6 bases from V and 4 bases from J, the junction contained 8 bases not matched to a gene. Germline CDR1 and CDR2: MNHNS and SASEGT. The CDR3 sequence: CASSLYSGGRTGELFF. The DNA of the CDR3 is TGTGCCAGCAGCCTTTATAGCGGGGGGCGCACCGGGGAGCTGTTTTTT.

V gene TRBV4-3 combines with J gene TRBJ2-7; 11 nucleotides agree with TRBD1. The trim removed 1 base at V and 2 bases at J, leaving 4 bases unmatched. Looked up from germline, CDR1 is LGHNA and CDR2 is YSLEER. There are 16 residues in the CDR3. The chain's CDR3 is CASSQGPGQGAYEQYF. The CDR3 nucleotides read TGCGCCAGCAGCCAAGGACCGGGACAGGGGGCCTACGAGCAGTACTTC.

The chain couples TRBV5-1 to TRBJ2-7, with D maybe TRBD2 (6 bases). From germline, CDR1 is SGHRS and CDR2 YFSETQ. The V and J ends lost 0 bases and 0 bases respectively, with 10 bases between them. This CDR3 spans 15 amino acids. The CDR3 reads CASSLVASASYEQYF. The DNA for the CDR3 is TGCGCCAGCAGCTTGGTTGCTAGCGCCTCCTACGAGCAGTACTTC.

This clonotype was detected only a few times. The chain employs TRBV5-1 and TRBJ2-3, with D hard to call. Trimming took off 4 bases at V and 0 bases at J, with 6 bases between the two ends. CDR1 SGHRS and CDR2 YFSETQ come from the germline V gene. CDR3 length: 13 residues. The CDR3 DNA reads TGCGCCAGCAGCGTGGACAGCACAGATACGCAGTATTTT. It translates to CASSVDSTDTQYF.

The chain recombines TRBV9 with TRBJ2-7; the D call may be TRBD1 or TRBD2 (5 bases each). The CDR3 is 15 amino acids. Trimming left V 3 bases short and J 2 bases short, with 15 bases between. Per the germline V gene, CDR1 is SGDLS and CDR2 is YYNGEE. This chain's CDR3 is CASSALPGTAYEQYF. The DNA for the CDR3 is TGTGCCAGCAGCGCCCTTCCTGGGACGGCCTACGAGCAGTACTTC.

This clonotype was seen a few times. The rearrangement uses TRBV6-2 or TRBV6-3 and TRBJ2-2; D gene ambiguous. This CDR3 is 12 amino acids long. Trimming cost V 8 bases and J 6 bases, with 10 bases left between them. The germline V gene has CDR1 MNHEY and CDR2 SVGEGT. The CDR3 DNA is TGTGCCAGCCGTCAAGGTCCCGGGGAGCTGTTTTTT. Amino acid sequence: CASRQGPGELFF.